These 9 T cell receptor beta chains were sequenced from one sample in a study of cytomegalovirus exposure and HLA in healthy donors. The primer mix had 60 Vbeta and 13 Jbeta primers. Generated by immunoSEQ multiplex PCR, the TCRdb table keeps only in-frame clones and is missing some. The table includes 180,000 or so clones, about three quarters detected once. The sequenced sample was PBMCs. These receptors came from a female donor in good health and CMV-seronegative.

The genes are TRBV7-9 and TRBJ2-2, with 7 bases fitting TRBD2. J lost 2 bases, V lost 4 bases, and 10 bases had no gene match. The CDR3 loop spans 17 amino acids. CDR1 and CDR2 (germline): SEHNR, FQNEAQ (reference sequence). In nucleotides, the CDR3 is TGTGCCAGCAGCTCACCCATAGCGGGTGAAAACACCGGGGAGCTGTTTTTT. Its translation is CASSSPIAGENTGELFF.

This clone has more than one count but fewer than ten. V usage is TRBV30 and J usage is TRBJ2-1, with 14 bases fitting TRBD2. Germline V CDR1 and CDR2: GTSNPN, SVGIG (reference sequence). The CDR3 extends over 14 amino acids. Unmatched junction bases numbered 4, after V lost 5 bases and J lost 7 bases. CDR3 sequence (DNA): TGTGCCTGGGCCCGGACTAGCGGGGGGAATGAGCAGTTCTTC. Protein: CAWARTSGGNEQFF.

In DNA form, the CDR3 reads TGTGCCAGCAGTTCAGGGGGCACTGAAGCTTTCTTT. It codes for CASSSGGTEAFF. This sequence joins TRBV28 and TRBJ1-1; 7 bases line up with TRBD1. The CDR3 is 12 amino acids. Trimming took 4 bases from V and 4 from J; bases not matched to a gene: 0. CDR1 is MDHEN, CDR2 SYDVKM, per germline.

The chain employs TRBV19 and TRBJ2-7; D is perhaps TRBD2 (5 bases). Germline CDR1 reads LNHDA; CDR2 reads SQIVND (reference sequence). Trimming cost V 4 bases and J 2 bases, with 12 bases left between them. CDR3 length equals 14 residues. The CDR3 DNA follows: TGTGCCAGTAGTACCGACTACCTACCCTACGAGCAGTACTTC. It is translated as CASSTDYLPYEQYF.

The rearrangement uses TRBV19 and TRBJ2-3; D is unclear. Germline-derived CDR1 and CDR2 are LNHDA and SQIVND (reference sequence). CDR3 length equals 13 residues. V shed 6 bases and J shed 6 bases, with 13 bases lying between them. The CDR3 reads CASRPDPADTQYF. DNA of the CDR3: TGTGCCAGTAGACCAGACCCAGCGGATACGCAGTATTTT.

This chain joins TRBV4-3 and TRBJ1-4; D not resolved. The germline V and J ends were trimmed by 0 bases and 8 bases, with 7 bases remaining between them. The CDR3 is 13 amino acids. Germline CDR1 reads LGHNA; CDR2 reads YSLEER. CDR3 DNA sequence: TGCGCCAGCAGCCAAGATCTTTTGGAAAAACTGTTTTTT. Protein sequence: CASSQDLLEKLFF.

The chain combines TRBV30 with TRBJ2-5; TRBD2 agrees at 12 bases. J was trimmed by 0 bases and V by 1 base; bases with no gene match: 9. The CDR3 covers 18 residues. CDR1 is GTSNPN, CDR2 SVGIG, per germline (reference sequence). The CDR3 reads CAWSENRLAGAYQETQYF. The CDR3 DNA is TGTGCCTGGAGTGAAAACCGACTAGCGGGGGCGTACCAAGAGACCCAGTACTTC.

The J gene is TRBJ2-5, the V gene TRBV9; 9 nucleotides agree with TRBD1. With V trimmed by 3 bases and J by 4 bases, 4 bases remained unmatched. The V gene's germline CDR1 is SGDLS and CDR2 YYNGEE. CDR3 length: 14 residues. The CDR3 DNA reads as TGTGCCAGCAGCGCCCGGGACAGGGCAGAGACCCAGTACTTC. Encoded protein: CASSARDRAETQYF.

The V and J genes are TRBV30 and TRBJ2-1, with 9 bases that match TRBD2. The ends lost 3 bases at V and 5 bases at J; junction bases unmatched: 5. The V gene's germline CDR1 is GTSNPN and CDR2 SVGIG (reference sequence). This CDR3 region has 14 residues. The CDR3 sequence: CAWSRLAGHNEQFF. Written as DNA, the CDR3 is TGTGCCTGGAGCCGCCTAGCGGGGCACAATGAGCAGTTCTTC.